This is a list of T cell receptor beta chains from one sample in a study of cytomegalovirus exposure and HLA in healthy donors. Produced via immunoSEQ multiplex PCR; TCRdb's table is partial and in-frame only. The sample lists about 150,000 clones; roughly 80% were seen once. Sequenced material: PBMCs. These TCRs come from a man aged 40-50 years in good health and CMV-seropositive. The CDR3 runs from the conserved cysteine through the conserved F or W. The D gene is left open where the match is weak. Expanded clones are given a class, and other clones once, few, many or no size at all.

>TRBV6-1|NA|NA|15|TRBJ2-3
TGTGCCAGCAGTGAAGTGACAGCAGCCACAGATACGCAGTATTTT
CASSEVTAATDTQYF
>TRBV1|NA|NA|18|TRBJ2-1
TGCACCAGCAGCCAAGTTTCTCCGACTAGCGGGTCCTACAATGAGCAGTTCTTC
CTSSQVSPTSGSYNEQFF
>TRBV11-1|TRBD1|few|15|TRBJ2-1
TGTGCCAGCAGCCTGGGACAGGGGAGATACAATGAGCAGTTCTTC
CASSLGQGRYNEQFF
>TRBV7-9|TRBD1|NA|16|TRBJ1-2
TGTGCCAGCAGCCGCCCCGTGGGACAGGGAGTCTATGGCTACACCTTC
CASSRPVGQGVYGYTF
>TRBV7-2|NA|NA|15|TRBJ1-2
TGTGCCAGCAGCTTTATGTTGTCAGGGGTGGGAGGCTACACCTTC
CASSFMLSGVGGYTF
>TRBV5-1|TRBD1|NA|14|TRBJ2-3
TGCGCCAGCAGCTTGGGACAGGGATCAGATACGCAGTATTTT
CASSLGQGSDTQYF
>TRBV7-9|NA|NA|12|TRBJ2-7
TGTGCCAGCAGCTCCTCCTACTACGAGCAGTACTTC
CASSSSYYEQYF
>TRBV7-9|TRBD1|once|13|TRBJ1-2
TGTGCCAGCAGCCGGACAGGTTCATATGGCTACACCTTC
CASSRTGSYGYTF
>TRBV6-1|TRBD1|few|18|TRBJ2-4
TGTGCCAGCAGAGAATCTGGGACAGGGTTACTAGCCAAAAACATTCAGTACTTC
CASRESGTGLLAKNIQYF
>TRBV10-3|NA|NA|14|TRBJ2-2
TGTGCCATCGGCTGGGGCCAGGCGACCGGGGAGCTGTTTTTT
CAIGWGQATGELFF
>TRBV10-3|NA|NA|12|TRBJ2-5
TGTGCCATCAGTGAGGGCCCAGGGACCCAGTACTTC
CAISEGPGTQYF
>TRBV11-2|NA|few|16|TRBJ2-4
TGTGCCAGCAGCTTAGGAGGGGACAAAGGGAAAAACATTCAGTACTTC
CASSLGGDKGKNIQYF
>TRBV7-6|TRBD2|NA|16|TRBJ2-2
TGTGCCAGCAGCTTCCGACTAGCGGGAGCCACCGGGGAGCTGTTTTTT
CASSFRLAGATGELFF
>TRBV29-1|TRBD1|NA|13|TRBJ1-2
TGCAGCGCGTACCCCAGGGGGCCGGATGGCTACACCTTC
CSAYPRGPDGYTF
>TRBV2|NA|once|13|TRBJ1-1
TGTGCCAGCAGGACAAGTATGAACACTGAAGCTTTCTTT
CASRTSMNTEAFF
>TRBV18|NA|NA|15|TRBJ2-3
TGTGCCAGCTCACCAAGCCCTAGCAGCACAGATACGCAGTATTTT
CASSPSPSSTDTQYF
>TRBV27|TRBD2|NA|14|TRBJ2-1
TGTGCTTCGTCCCGGCTAGCGGGTTTCAATGAGCAGTTCTTC
CASSRLAGFNEQFF
>TRBV19|NA|NA|17|TRBJ2-6
TGTGCCAGTAGTAGTAACGACTTAACCTCTGGGGCCAACGTCCTGACTTTC
CASSSNDLTSGANVLTF
>TRBV9|TRBD1|NA|13|TRBJ1-1
TGTGCCAGCAGTGTGACAGGGGACGGTGAAGCTTTCTTT
CASSVTGDGEAFF
>TRBV11-2|NA|NA|11|TRBJ2-7
TGTGCCAGCAGCTTATTATACGAGCAGTACTTC
CASSLLYEQYF
>TRBV7-2|NA|once|14|TRBJ1-3
TGTGCCAGCAGCCCGGCCTGGGAGGGAAACACCATATATTTT
CASSPAWEGNTIYF
>TRBV7-9|TRBD1|NA|12|TRBJ1-1
TGTTCCAGCAGCTATGGACAGGGGGCGGCTTTCTTT
CSSSYGQGAAFF
>TRBV10-1|TRBD2|NA|13|TRBJ2-5
TGCGCCAGCAGTGAGTGGACTAGCGGGGCCAAGTACTTC
CASSEWTSGAKYF
>TRBV6-1|NA|few|15|TRBJ1-5
TGTGCCAGCAGTGAAGTAGCCGGGTCCAATCAGCCCCAGCATTTT
CASSEVAGSNQPQHF
>TRBV25-1|TRBD2|NA|16|TRBJ2-2
TGTGCCAGCAGTGTGGGGGGAGGGGCGGACACCGGGGAGCTGTTTTTT
CASSVGGGADTGELFF
>TRBV2|NA|NA|14|TRBJ1-2
TGTGCCAGCAACCCATCTCGGTCTAACTATGGCTACACCTTC
CASNPSRSNYGYTF
>TRBV11-3|NA|NA|16|TRBJ2-2
TGTGCCAGCAGCACCCGGTCGGGGGAGGCGACCGGGGAGCTGTTTTTT
CASSTRSGEATGELFF
>TRBV21-1|NA|NA|16|TRBJ2-1
TGTGCCAGCAGCAAAGGGCGGCTAGCGGGAGACAATGAGCAGTTCTTC
CASSKGRLAGDNEQFF
>TRBV7-2|NA|NA|15|TRBJ1-2
TGTGCCAGCAGCCCCGAGGGATTCACCACATATGGCCACACCTTC
CASSPEGFTTYGHTF
>TRBV28|NA|NA|12|TRBJ1-5
TGTGCCAGCAGGGAGAGCAATCAGCCCCAGCATTTT
CASRESNQPQHF
>TRBV19|TRBD2|few|14|TRBJ2-7
TGTGCCAGTGTGTCTCTAGCGGGCCTTTACGAGCAGTACTTC
CASVSLAGLYEQYF
>TRBV10-3|TRBD1|NA|15|TRBJ2-7
TGTGCCATCAGCACCGGGACAGATAAAATTTACGAGCAGTACTTC
CAISTGTDKIYEQYF
>TRBV7-6|TRBD2|NA|15|TRBJ2-1
TGTGCCAGCAGCTCTAGCGGGGCCTCCTACAATGAGCAGTTCTTC
CASSSSGASYNEQFF
>TRBV4-3|NA|few|13|TRBJ1-2
TGCGCCAGCAGCCGGGGGGCTAACTATGGCTACACCTTC
CASSRGANYGYTF
>TRBV19|TRBD2|NA|15|TRBJ2-3
TGTGCCAGTAGTATTCCTAGCGGAGGCACAGATACGCAGTATTTT
CASSIPSGGTDTQYF
>TRBV5-1|TRBD1|NA|16|TRBJ2-2
TGCGCCAGCAGCTTTCGACAGGGGCACGACACCGGGGAGCTGTTTTTT
CASSFRQGHDTGELFF
>TRBV6-5|NA|NA|15|TRBJ1-5
TGTGCCAGCAGTTACCCCCGGGACATCAAACAGCCCCAGCATTTT
CASSYPRDIKQPQHF
>TRBV14|NA|NA|14|TRBJ1-2
TGTGCCAGCAGCCAATTCAGACAGAGTTATGGCTACACCTTC
CASSQFRQSYGYTF
>TRBV15|TRBD1|NA|15|TRBJ2-7
TGTGCCACCAGCAGAGGGGGTCAGGGGGCGCGAGAGCAGTACTTC
CATSRGGQGAREQYF
>TRBV7-9|NA|NA|12|TRBJ2-7
TGTGCCAGCAGCCGAACAGGGATCGAGCAGTACTTC
CASSRTGIEQYF
>TRBV11-2|TRBD1|NA|14|TRBJ1-2
TGTGCCAGCAGCCGGGACAGAAAGAACTATGGCTACACCTTC
CASSRDRKNYGYTF
>TRBV9|TRBD1|NA|12|TRBJ1-3
TGTGCCAGCCAGGGGGCTGGAAACACCATATATTTT
CASQGAGNTIYF
>TRBV5-1|NA|NA|15|TRBJ2-3
TGCGCCAGCAGTGACACGGGGGATAGCACAGATACGCAGTATTTT
CASSDTGDSTDTQYF
>TRBV28|NA|NA|14|TRBJ2-1
TGTGCCAGCATCGGCGGGAACTCCTACAATGAGCAGTTCTTC
CASIGGNSYNEQFF
>TRBV4-3|TRBD1|NA|16|TRBJ2-3
TGCGCCAGCAGCAATCCCCAGGGGACAGGGACAGATACGCAGTATTTT
CASSNPQGTGTDTQYF
>TRBV27|TRBD1|NA|14|TRBJ1-3
TGTGCCAGCAGTGGGACAGCCAAAGGAAACACCATATATTTT
CASSGTAKGNTIYF
>TRBV20-1|TRBD2|NA|11|TRBJ2-7
TGCAGTGCTAGAGGGCGGGAGGGGCAGTACTTC
CSARGREGQYF
>TRBV7-2|NA|NA|14|TRBJ2-7
TGTGCCAGCAGCTTGGGGCTAGCGTCCTACGAGCAGTACTTC
CASSLGLASYEQYF
>TRBV5-1|TRBD1|NA|14|TRBJ2-3
TGCGCCAGCAGCGGACAGGGAGGCACAGATACGCAGTATTTT
CASSGQGGTDTQYF
>TRBV28|NA|once|13|TRBJ1-4
TGTGCCAGCAGTTTAGGGGCGGATGAAAAACTGTTTTTT
CASSLGADEKLFF
>TRBV9|TRBD2|NA|14|TRBJ2-7
TGTGCCAGCAGCGTAAACGGAGCGGGAGGCGAGCAGTACTTC
CASSVNGAGGEQYF
>TRBV7-3|NA|NA|13|TRBJ2-5
TGTGCCAGCAGCTTATTGGGAGAAGAGACCCAGTACTTC
CASSLLGEETQYF